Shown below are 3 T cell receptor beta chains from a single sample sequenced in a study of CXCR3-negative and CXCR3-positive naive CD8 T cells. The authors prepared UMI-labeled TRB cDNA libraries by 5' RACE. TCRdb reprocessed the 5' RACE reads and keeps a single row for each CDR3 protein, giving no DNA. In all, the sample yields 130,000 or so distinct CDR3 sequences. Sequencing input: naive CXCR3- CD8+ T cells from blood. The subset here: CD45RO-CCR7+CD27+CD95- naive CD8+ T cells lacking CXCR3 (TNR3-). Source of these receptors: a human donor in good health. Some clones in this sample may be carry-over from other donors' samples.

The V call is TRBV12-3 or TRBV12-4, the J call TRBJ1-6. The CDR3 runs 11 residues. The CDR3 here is CASSLGSSLHF.

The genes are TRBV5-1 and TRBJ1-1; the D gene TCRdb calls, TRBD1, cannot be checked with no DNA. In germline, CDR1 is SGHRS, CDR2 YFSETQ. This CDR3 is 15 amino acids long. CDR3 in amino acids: CASSLSGLGNTEAFF.

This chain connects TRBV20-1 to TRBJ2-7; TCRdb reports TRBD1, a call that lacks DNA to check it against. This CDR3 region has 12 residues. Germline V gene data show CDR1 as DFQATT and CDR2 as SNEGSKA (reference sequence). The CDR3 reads CSARGVGYEQYF.